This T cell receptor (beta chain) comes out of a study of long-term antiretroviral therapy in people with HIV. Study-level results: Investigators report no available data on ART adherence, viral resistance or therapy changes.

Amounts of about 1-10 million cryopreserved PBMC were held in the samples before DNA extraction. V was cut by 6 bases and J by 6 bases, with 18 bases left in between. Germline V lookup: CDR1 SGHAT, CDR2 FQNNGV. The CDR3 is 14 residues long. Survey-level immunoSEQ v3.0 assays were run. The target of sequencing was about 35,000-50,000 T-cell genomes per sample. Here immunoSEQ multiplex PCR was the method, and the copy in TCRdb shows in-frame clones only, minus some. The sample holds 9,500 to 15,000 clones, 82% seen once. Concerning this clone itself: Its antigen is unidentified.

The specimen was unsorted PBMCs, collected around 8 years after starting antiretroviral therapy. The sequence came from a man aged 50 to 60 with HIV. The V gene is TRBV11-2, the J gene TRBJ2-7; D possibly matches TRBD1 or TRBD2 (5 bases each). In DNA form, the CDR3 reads TGTGCCAGCAGTCTAGGGACCCAGGGTTTCGAGCAGTACTTC. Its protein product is CASSLGTQGFEQYF.